Sequencing of this T cell receptor beta chain was carried out in a study of T cell changes during pregnancy in multiple sclerosis. J was trimmed by 4 bases and V by 2 bases; bases with no gene match: 8. Germline CDR1 SGHVS, CDR2 FNYEAQ. The CDR3 has 16 amino acids. Method: immunoSEQ multiplex PCR; TCRdb's copy keeps in-frame clones and lacks some. The sample lists about 38,000 clones, about 92% occurring once. The chain is built from TRBV7-6 and TRBJ2-7, with TRBD1 matching 10 bases. The sample in question was CD8+ T cells from peripheral blood mononuclear cells, obtained in the third trimester of pregnancy. The clonotype comes from a female donor with multiple sclerosis, enrolled in a pregnancy study. This CDR3 reads CASSLLGTGAGYEQYF. CDR3 coding DNA: TGTGCCAGCAGCTTATTGGGGACAGGGGCTGGGTACGAGCAGTACTTC.